The next 28 T cell receptor beta chains were all read from a single sample in a study of T cells after yellow fever vaccination. TCRdb used MiXCR to reprocess the 5' RACE reads, holding one entry per CDR3 protein. Of about 550,000 distinct CDR3 sequences listed, approximately 21% are singletons. Sequencing was performed on PBMCs, taken 15 days after the yellow fever booster vaccination. The receptors derive from a man aged 25-45 years who received the YFV17D yellow fever vaccine.

The chain couples TRBV5-4 to TRBJ2-7, with 14 bases fitting TRBD2. Trimming cost V 3 bases and J 5 bases; bases outside gene matches: 4. This CDR3 is built from 15 residues. The germline gives CDR1 SGHNT, CDR2 YYREEE (reference sequence). CDR3: CASSSGTSGSNEQYF. CDR3 sequence (DNA): TGTGCCAGCAGCTCCGGGACTAGCGGGAGTAACGAGCAGTACTTC. Full variable domain (remainder filled in from reference TRBV5-4 and TRBJ2-7): ETGVTQSPTHLIKTRGQQVTLRCSSQSGHNTVSWYQQALGQGPQFIFQYYREEENGRGNFPPRFSGLQFPNYSSELNVNALELDDSALYLCASSSGTSGSNEQYFGPGTRLTVT.

The CDR3 bases are TGTGCCAGCAGTTATACAGGGGGAAGTGGCTACACCTTC. Translating it yields CASSYTGGSGYTF. This chain joins TRBV28 and TRBJ1-2, with 8 positions matching TRBD1. This CDR3 is 13 amino acids long. With V trimmed by 4 bases and J by 7 bases, 5 bases remained unmatched. CDR1 and CDR2 from the germline V gene are MDHEN and SYDVKM.

V and J are TRBV7-2 and TRBJ1-1; D call uncertain. Trimming pared 5 bases from V and 0 bases from J, leaving 13 bases between. The CDR3 totals 15 residues. Germline V gene sequence: CDR1 SGHTA, CDR2 FQGNSA. CDR3 coding DNA: TGTGCCAGCAGCCCGAACCCCGGGTTGAACACTGAAGCTTTCTTT. Translating it yields CASSPNPGLNTEAFF.

The chain uses TRBV9 and TRBJ2-7, with 13 bases aligning to TRBD2. Germline CDR1 and CDR2: SGDLS and YYNGEE. V lost 4 bases to trimming and J lost 2 bases; unmatched junction nucleotides: 6. This CDR3 has 16 amino acids. The DNA of the CDR3 is TGTGCCAGCAGCACCACCGGGACTAGCGGGACCTACGAGCAGTACTTC. It specifies CASSTTGTSGTYEQYF.

Only a few counts were recorded for this clonotype. V is TRBV6-5 and J is TRBJ2-2; D gene ambiguous. Germline V CDR1 and CDR2: MNHEY, SVGAGI. CDR3 length equals 14 residues. V shed 2 bases and J shed 6 bases, with 10 bases lying between them. The CDR3 nucleotides are TGTGCCAGCAGTTACCAAGGGATTTCCGGGGAGCTGTTTTTT. It is translated as CASSYQGISGELFF.

The chain carries TRBV11-2 and TRBJ2-1, with D maybe TRBD1 (6 bases). This CDR3 region has 17 residues. V lost 0 bases to trimming and J lost 2 bases, with 14 bases between them. Germline CDR1 SGHAT, CDR2 FQNNGV. CDR3 region: CASSLEGGSVPYNEQFF. The CDR3 DNA is TGTGCCAGCAGCTTAGAAGGGGGTAGCGTCCCCTACAATGAGCAGTTCTTC.

This clonotype was counted a few times. The rearrangement joins TRBV20-1 to TRBJ2-3; 7 positions match TRBD2. Germline-derived CDR1 and CDR2 are DFQATT and SNEGSKA (reference sequence). The CDR3 contains 15 residues. Unmatched junction bases numbered 7, after V lost 0 bases and J lost 4 bases. The CDR3 spells CSAREVGGSSDTQYF. CDR3 bases: TGCAGTGCTAGAGAGGTTGGCGGGAGCTCAGATACGCAGTATTTT.

V is TRBV7-9 and J is TRBJ2-7, with no clear D. Germline assignment: CDR1 SEHNR and CDR2 FQNEAQ (reference sequence). The germline V and J ends were trimmed by 4 bases and 7 bases, with 14 bases remaining between them. This CDR3 has 13 amino acids. CDR3 sequence (DNA): TGTGCCAGCAGCTCGTTGGTAGCTTGGGAGCAGTACTTC. It translates to CASSSLVAWEQYF.

This clonotype was counted ten times or more. V gene TRBV18 combines with J gene TRBJ2-1; no firm D call. This CDR3 has 14 residues. V was clipped by 3 bases and J by 5 bases, with 11 bases between them. The germline V gene has CDR1 KGHSH and CDR2 LQKENI. The CDR3 here is CASSPDQTNNEQFF. The CDR3 DNA follows: TGTGCCAGCTCACCCGACCAAACAAACAATGAGCAGTTCTTC.

This chain links TRBV14 with TRBJ2-1; D is unclear. This CDR3 is 16 amino acids long. From germline, CDR1 is SGHDN and CDR2 FVKESK. The germline V and J ends were trimmed by 2 bases and 2 bases, with 13 bases remaining between them. CDR3 coding DNA: TGTGCCAGCAGCCAAAGAAAGAGTGCTGCCTACAATGAGCAGTTCTTC. Its protein is CASSQRKSAAYNEQFF.

This clonotype showed up just a few times. This chain links TRBV7-2 with TRBJ2-7; a weak D match, TRBD1 (6 bases). The germline V and J ends were trimmed by 6 bases and 5 bases, with 17 bases remaining between them. Germline CDR1 reads SGHTA; CDR2 reads FQGNSA. The CDR3 consists of 14 residues. The CDR3 sequence is CASRRYRESHEQYF. The CDR3 bases are TGTGCCAGCAGACGATACAGGGAGTCCCACGAGCAGTACTTC.

V is TRBV12-3 or TRBV12-4 and J is TRBJ2-5, with D unresolved. Trimming left V 3 bases short and J 5 bases short, with 7 bases between. The CDR3 loop spans 12 amino acids. The CDR3 protein is CASSFTRETQYF. CDR3 DNA sequence: TGTGCCAGCAGTTTTACGCGGGAGACCCAGTACTTC.

V gene TRBV20-1 combines with J gene TRBJ1-4; perhaps TRBD1 as D (5 bases). The CDR3 has 14 amino acids. Germline CDR1 is DFQATT and CDR2 is SNEGSKA (reference sequence). V was clipped by 6 bases and J by 4 bases, with 15 bases between them. CDR3 loop: CSATQGGNNEKLFF. The CDR3, as DNA: TGCAGTGCCACCCAGGGAGGGAATAATGAAAAACTGTTTTTT.

This clonotype was seen a few times. V gene TRBV20-1 combines with J gene TRBJ1-2; D ambiguous. Germline V gene sequence: CDR1 DFQATT, CDR2 SNEGSKA (reference sequence). V shed 1 base and J shed 7 bases, with 7 bases lying between them. This CDR3 contains 11 residues. This CDR3 reads CSARVGVGYTF. The CDR3 region has the DNA TGCAGTGCTAGAGTTGGGGTTGGCTACACCTTC.

V and J are TRBV20-1 and TRBJ2-7; D unclear. Germline V lookup: CDR1 DFQATT, CDR2 SNEGSKA (reference sequence). The CDR3 contains 11 residues. Trimming pared 5 bases from V and 6 bases from J, leaving 11 bases between. The CDR3 here is CSAAIRSEQYF. The CDR3 DNA follows: TGCAGTGCTGCGATTCGTAGCGAGCAGTACTTC.

This clonotype was detected only a few times. The chain uses TRBV5-1 and TRBJ2-5; 8 bases line up with TRBD1. V trimming: 2 bases; J trimming: 5 bases; junction bases outside the gene matches: 8. Per germline, CDR1 SGHRS and CDR2 YFSETQ. The CDR3 has 15 residues. CDR3 DNA: TGCGCCAGCAGCTTCCGGCAGGGGGCGTTGGAGACCCAGTACTTC. Translated: CASSFRQGALETQYF.

The J gene is TRBJ2-2, the V gene TRBV9; no clear D gene. Germline CDR1 SGDLS, CDR2 YYNGEE. With 2 bases removed from V and 4 bases from J, the gap between germline ends came to 3 bases. The CDR3 is made up of 12 amino acids. The CDR3 DNA is TGTGCCAGCAGCGTGTCCACCGGGGAGCTGTTTTTT. Residues: CASSVSTGELFF.

This clonotype was recorded a few times. The chain combines TRBV20-1 with TRBJ2-2; D tentatively reads TRBD1 or TRBD2 (5 bases each). V was clipped by 3 bases and J by 2 bases, with 10 bases between them. Germline-derived CDR1 and CDR2 are DFQATT and SNEGSKA (reference sequence). This CDR3 comprises 14 residues. Here the CDR3 DNA reads TGCAGTGCTAGCTCTGGGACCAACACCGGGGAGCTGTTTTTT. It codes for CSASSGTNTGELFF.

V gene TRBV28 combines with J gene TRBJ2-2; 9 bases fit TRBD1. The V segment lost 9 bases and the J segment 0 bases; nucleotides outside the gene matches: 5. This CDR3 is built from 15 residues. Germline V gene data show CDR1 as MDHEN and CDR2 as SYDVKM. The CDR3 loop reads CASQTGGTNTGELFF. The CDR3 DNA is TGTGCCAGTCAGACAGGGGGTACGAACACCGGGGAGCTGTTTTTT. The full variable domain, rest sourced from reference TRBV28 and TRBJ2-2, is DVKVTQSSRYLVKRTGEKVFLECVQDMDHENMFWYRQDPGLGLRLIYFSYDVKMKEKGDIPEGYSVSREKKERFSLILESASTNQTSMYLCASQTGGTNTGELFFGEGSRLTVL.

This clonotype was counted only a few times. The rearrangement uses TRBV24-1 and TRBJ2-4; D gene ambiguous. CDR1 KGHDR and CDR2 SFDVKD come from the germline V gene. The ends were cut back, 0 bases at V and 8 bases at J, with 4 bases in the middle. The CDR3 is made up of 12 amino acids. This CDR3 reads CATSDLGDIQYF. The DNA for the CDR3 is TGTGCCACCAGTGATTTGGGGGACATTCAGTACTTC.

The V gene is TRBV29-1, the J gene TRBJ2-1; TRBD1 might be the D (5 bases). The CDR3 extends over 13 amino acids. Germline lookup yields CDR1 SQVTM and CDR2 ANQGSEA. Trimming removed 8 bases from V and 15 bases from J, with 26 bases in between. The CDR3 DNA follows: TGCAGCCTTATTTCGACGGTAGGGGTTGGTATGTTCTTC. Residues: CSLISTVGVGMFF.

This clonotype was counted only a few times. The junction differs from germline at one of its ends, possibly a read error. The CDR3: CAWSGNSPIFF. Here the CDR3 DNA reads TGTGCCTGGAGTGGGAATAGTCCCATTTTTTTC. V and J are TRBV30 and TRBJ2-7, with unresolved D. The CDR3 is made up of 11 amino acids. Germline lookup yields CDR1 GTSNPN and CDR2 SVGIG (reference sequence). Drawing the rest from reference TRBV30 and TRBJ2-7, the complete variable domain is SQTIHQWPATLVQPVGSPLSLECTVEGTSNPNLYWYRQAAGRGLQLLFYSVGIGQISSEVPQNLSASRPQDRQFILSSKKLLLSDSGFYLCAWSGNSPIFFGPGTRLTVT.

This chain links TRBV11-2 with TRBJ2-1, with TRBD1 as a possible D gene (5 bases). The CDR3 length is 13 residues. Trimming removed 3 bases from V and 8 bases from J, with 11 bases in between. Germline CDR1 reads SGHAT; CDR2 reads FQNNGV. The CDR3 nucleotides are TGTGCCAGCAGCTTGGGGCAGCGACATGAGCAGTTCTTC. It specifies CASSLGQRHEQFF.

The chain has TRBV12-3 or TRBV12-4 and TRBJ2-1, with D possibly being TRBD2 (6 bases). The CDR3 covers 12 residues. Trimming left V 6 bases short and J 12 bases short, with 15 bases between. The CDR3 coding sequence is TGTGCCAGCAGCTCCACCGGGACTTTGCAGTTCTTC. Amino acid sequence: CASSSTGTLQFF.

V and J are TRBV7-9 and TRBJ1-6, with D perhaps TRBD1 (6 bases). Per the germline V gene, CDR1 is SEHNR and CDR2 is FQNEAQ (reference sequence). The CDR3 consists of 14 residues. V gave up 5 bases and J gave up 9 bases, with 14 bases separating them. Here the CDR3 reads CASSTGQRGSPLHF. In DNA, the CDR3 is TGTGCCAGCAGCACTGGACAGCGAGGTTCACCCCTCCACTTT.

The genes are TRBV12-3 or TRBV12-4 and TRBJ1-5, with D maybe TRBD1 (5 bases). This CDR3 contains 14 residues. V shed 8 bases and J shed 7 bases, with 18 bases lying between them. The CDR3 coding sequence is TGTGCCAGCGTCTTGGCTGGGGGAACCCAGCCCCAGCATTTT. This encodes CASVLAGGTQPQHF.

This clonotype appeared many times. The V call is TRBV5-1, the J call TRBJ2-1, with unresolved D. Germline CDR1 and CDR2: SGHRS and YFSETQ. Trimming left V 2 bases short and J 3 bases short, with 3 bases between. This CDR3 contains 12 residues. The CDR3 region has the DNA TGCGCCAGCAGCTTCGACTACAATGAGCAGTTCTTC. Encoded protein: CASSFDYNEQFF.

V and J are TRBV25-1 and TRBJ2-1, with D maybe TRBD1 (6 bases). Between the trimmed V and J ends, which lost 3 bases and 5 bases, there was a span of 14 bases. This CDR3 is 15 amino acids long. The germline V gene has CDR1 MGHDK and CDR2 SYGVNS. The CDR3 region has the DNA TGTGCCAGCAGTGATGCCGGACAGCTTAACAATGAGCAGTTCTTC. This codes for CASSDAGQLNNEQFF.